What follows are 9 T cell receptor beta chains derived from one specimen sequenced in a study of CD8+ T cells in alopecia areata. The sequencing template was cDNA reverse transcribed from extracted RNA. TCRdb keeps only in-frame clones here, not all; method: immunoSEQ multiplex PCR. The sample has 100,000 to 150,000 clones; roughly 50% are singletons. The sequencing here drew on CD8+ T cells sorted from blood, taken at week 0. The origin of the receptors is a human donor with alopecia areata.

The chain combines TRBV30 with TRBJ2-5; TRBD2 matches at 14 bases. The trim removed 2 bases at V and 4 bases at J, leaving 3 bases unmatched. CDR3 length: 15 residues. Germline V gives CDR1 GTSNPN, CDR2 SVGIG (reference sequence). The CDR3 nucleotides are TGTGCCTGGAGTCCCGGGACTAGCGGGGGAGAGACCCAGTACTTC. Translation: CAWSPGTSGGETQYF. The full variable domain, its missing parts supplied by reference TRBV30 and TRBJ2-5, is SQTIHQWPATLVQPVGSPLSLECTVEGTSNPNLYWYRQAAGRGLQLLFYSVGIGQISSEVPQNLSASRPQDRQFILSSKKLLLSDSGFYLCAWSPGTSGGETQYFGPGTRLLVL.

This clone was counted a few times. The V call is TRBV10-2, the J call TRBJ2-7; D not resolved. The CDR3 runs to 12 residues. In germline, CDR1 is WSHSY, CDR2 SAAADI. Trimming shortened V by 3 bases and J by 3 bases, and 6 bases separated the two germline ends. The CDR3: CASSDGSYEQYF. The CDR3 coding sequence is TGCGCCAGCAGTGATGGCAGCTACGAGCAGTACTTC.

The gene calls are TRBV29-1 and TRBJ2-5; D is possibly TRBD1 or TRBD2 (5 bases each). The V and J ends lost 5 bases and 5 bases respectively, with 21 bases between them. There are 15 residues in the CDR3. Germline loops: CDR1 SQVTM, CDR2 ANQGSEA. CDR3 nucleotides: TGCAGCGTTAGCATGGGGACGCTATCGGGGGAGACCCAGTACTTC. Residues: CSVSMGTLSGETQYF. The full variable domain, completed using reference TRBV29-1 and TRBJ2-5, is SAVISQKPSRDICQRGTSLTIQCQVDSQVTMMFWYRQQPGQSLTLIATANQGSEATYESGFVIDKFPISRPNLTFSTLTVSNMSPEDSSIYLCSVSMGTLSGETQYFGPGTRLLVL.

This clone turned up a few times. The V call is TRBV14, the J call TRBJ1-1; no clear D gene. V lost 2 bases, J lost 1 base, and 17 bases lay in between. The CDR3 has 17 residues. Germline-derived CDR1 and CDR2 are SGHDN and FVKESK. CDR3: CASSQFPLVNPNTEAFF. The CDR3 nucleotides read TGTGCCAGCAGCCAATTCCCTTTGGTAAACCCGAACACTGAAGCTTTCTTT. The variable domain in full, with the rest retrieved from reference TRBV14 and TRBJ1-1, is EAGVTQFPSHSVIEKGQTVTLRCDPISGHDNLYWYRRVMGKEIKFLLHFVKESKQDESGMPNNRFLAERTGGTYSTLKVQPAELEDSGVYFCASSQFPLVNPNTEAFFGQGTRLTVV.

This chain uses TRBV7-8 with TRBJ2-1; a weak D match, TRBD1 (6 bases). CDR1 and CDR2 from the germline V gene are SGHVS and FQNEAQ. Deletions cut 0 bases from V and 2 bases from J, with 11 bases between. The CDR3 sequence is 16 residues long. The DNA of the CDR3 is TGTGCCAGCAGCTTAGCCGCAGGGGCAACCTACAATGAGCAGTTCTTC. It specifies CASSLAAGATYNEQFF. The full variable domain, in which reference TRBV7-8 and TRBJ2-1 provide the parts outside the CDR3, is GAGVSQSPRYKVAKRGQDVALRCDPISGHVSLFWYQQALGQGPEFLTYFQNEAQLDKSGLPSDRFFAERPEGSVSTLKIQRTQQEDSAVYLCASSLAAGATYNEQFFGPGTRLTVL.

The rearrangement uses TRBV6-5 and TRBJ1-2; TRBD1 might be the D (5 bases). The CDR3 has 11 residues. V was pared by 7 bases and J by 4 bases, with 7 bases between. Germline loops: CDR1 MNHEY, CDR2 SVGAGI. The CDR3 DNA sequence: TGTGCCAGCACCGACAGCTATGGCTACACCTTC. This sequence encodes CASTDSYGYTF.

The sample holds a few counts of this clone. The CDR3 is CATSRDTGNGNTIYF. For the CDR3, the DNA is TGTGCCACCAGCAGGGATACAGGGAATGGAAACACCATATATTTT. This rearrangement joins TRBV15 to TRBJ1-3; D might be TRBD1 (6 bases). Per germline, CDR1 LNHNV and CDR2 YYDKDF (reference sequence). This CDR3 has 15 amino acids. Trimming shortened V by 3 bases and J by 3 bases, and 12 bases separated the two germline ends. The complete variable domain, with remaining parts taken from reference TRBV15 and TRBJ1-3, reads DAMVIQNPRYQVTQFGKPVTLSCSQTLNHNVMYWYQQKSSQAPKLLFHYYDKDFNNEADTPDNFQSRRPNTSFCFLDIRSPGLGDTAMYLCATSRDTGNGNTIYFGEGSWLTVV.

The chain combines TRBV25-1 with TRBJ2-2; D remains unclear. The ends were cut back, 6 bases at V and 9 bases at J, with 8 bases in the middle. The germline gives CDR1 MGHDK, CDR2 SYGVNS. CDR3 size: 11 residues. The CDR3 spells CASRMFRELFF. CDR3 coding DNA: TGTGCCAGCAGAATGTTCCGGGAGCTGTTTTTT.

The CDR3 sequence is CASSTRTVNTEAFF. The CDR3 coding sequence is TGTGCCAGCAGTACTAGGACAGTCAACACTGAAGCTTTCTTT. The J gene is TRBJ1-1, the V gene TRBV6-5; the D gene is possibly TRBD1 (6 bases). V was shortened by 5 bases and J by 2 bases, with 12 bases between the two germline ends. CDR1 is MNHEY and CDR2 is SVGAGI in the germline V gene. The CDR3 has 14 amino acids.